This TCR beta chain was retrieved from a study of T-cell memory formation after mild COVID-19. From 5'RACE with constant-segment primers came TCR alpha and TCR beta cDNA libraries that carried sample barcodes and UMIs. TCRdb re-analysed the 5' RACE reads in MiXCR, keeping a single row per CDR3 protein. The table lists roughly 410,000 distinct CDR3 sequences, 20% to 25% of them singletons. CDR1 is MNHEY and CDR2 is SVGEGT in the germline V gene. V was pared by 2 bases and J by 5 bases, with 12 bases between. This CDR3 has 15 residues. The receptor comes from an adult woman who had mild COVID-19 (a few samples of this study predate the infection). Cell type and time point are not known. What was sequenced was PBMCs or a T cell subset sorted from them (not recorded which). This chain joins TRBV6-2 or TRBV6-3 and TRBJ2-2; D may be TRBD2 (5 bases). In DNA form, the CDR3 reads TGTGCCAGCAGTTACACCGGGGTTGGGACCGGGGAGCTGTTTTTT. Its translation is CASSYTGVGTGELFF.